This T cell receptor beta chain was sequenced in a study of T cell repertoires in aging, cancer and after chemotherapy. In the study overall: Paired samples before and after chemotherapy came from chronic lymphocytic leukemia patients on fludarabine- or bendamustine-based regimens.

The template was genomic DNA from peripheral blood, not RNA. General study points: Untreated cancer patients had significantly lower blood TCR diversity than age-matched healthy donors.

Rearranged V-D-J TRB sequences were amplified with a mixed TRB-A/B primer pool. MiXCR, applied by TCRdb to the multiplex PCR reads, yields one record per CDR3 protein. The profile shows 3,000 to 3,500 distinct CDR3 sequences, roughly 50% of them singletons. Worth noting for this clonotype: Its antigen remains unknown.

With V trimmed by 4 bases and J by 3 bases, 2 bases remained unmatched. Germline loops: CDR1 MNHEY, CDR2 SVGAGI. This CDR3 region has 16 residues. The receptor was isolated from a human donor with a blood cancer. The sequenced material came from blood. The chain couples TRBV6-5 to TRBJ2-1, with 14 nucleotides matching TRBD2. The CDR3: CASSLGLAGVYNEQFF. The CDR3 nucleotides are TGTGCCAGCAGTTTGGGACTAGCGGGGGTCTACAATGAGCAGTTCTTC.